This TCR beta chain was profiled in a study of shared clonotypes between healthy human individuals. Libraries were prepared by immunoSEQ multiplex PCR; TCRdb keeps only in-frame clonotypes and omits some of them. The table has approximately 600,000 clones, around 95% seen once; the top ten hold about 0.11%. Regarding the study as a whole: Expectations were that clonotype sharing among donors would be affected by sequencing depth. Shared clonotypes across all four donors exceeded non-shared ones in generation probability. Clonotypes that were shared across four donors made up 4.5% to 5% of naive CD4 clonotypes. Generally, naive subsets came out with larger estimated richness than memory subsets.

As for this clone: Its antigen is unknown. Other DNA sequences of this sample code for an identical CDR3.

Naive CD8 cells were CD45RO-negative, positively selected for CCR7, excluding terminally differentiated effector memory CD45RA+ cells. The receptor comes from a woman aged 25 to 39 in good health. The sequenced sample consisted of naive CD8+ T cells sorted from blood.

CDR3 sequence reads: CASSVGVGNQPQHF. CDR3 bases: TGTGCCAGCAGCGTAGGGGTCGGAAATCAGCCCCAGCATTTT. V is TRBV9 and J is TRBJ1-5; D is uncertain. This CDR3 is built from 14 residues. V was cut by 0 bases and J by 4 bases, with 8 bases left in between. The germline CDR1 and CDR2 sequences are SGDLS and YYNGEE.